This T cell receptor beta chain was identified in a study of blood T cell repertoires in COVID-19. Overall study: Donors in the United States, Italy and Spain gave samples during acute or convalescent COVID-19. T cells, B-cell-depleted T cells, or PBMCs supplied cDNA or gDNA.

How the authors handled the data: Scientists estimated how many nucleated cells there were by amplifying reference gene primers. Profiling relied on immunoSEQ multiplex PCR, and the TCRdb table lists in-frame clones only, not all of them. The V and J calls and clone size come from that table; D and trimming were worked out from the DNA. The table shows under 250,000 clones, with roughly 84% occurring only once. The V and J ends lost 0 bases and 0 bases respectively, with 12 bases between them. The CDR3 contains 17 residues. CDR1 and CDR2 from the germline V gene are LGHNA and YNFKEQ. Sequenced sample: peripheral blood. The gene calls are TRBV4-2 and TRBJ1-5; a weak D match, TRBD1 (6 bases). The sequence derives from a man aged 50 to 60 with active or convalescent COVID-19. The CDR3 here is CASSQDLRTASNQPQHF. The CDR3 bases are TGTGCCAGCAGCCAAGATCTTCGGACAGCTAGCAATCAGCCCCAGCATTTT.